These T cell receptor beta chains were read from a single sample in a study of T cell repertoires in cytomegalovirus infection. TCRdb recomputed calls from the reads with MiXCR, one row per CDR3 protein. The sample gives under 350,000 distinct CDR3 sequences, 9.5% of which show up once; about 4.5% is in the top ten. The source material was PBMCs. The receptors come from a human donor in good health (CMV status not recorded). Some clones in this sample may be carry-over from other donors' samples. CDR3s include the opening cysteine and the closing phenylalanine or tryptophan. The order of the fields is V gene, J gene, CDR3 protein.

TRBV7-9	TRBJ2-7	CASSASGFYEQYF
TRBV6-5	TRBJ2-7	CASSYSGDIAYEQYF
TRBV7-2	TRBJ1-1	CASSPQGFGNTEAFF
TRBV6-1	TRBJ2-3	CASSEGGGLQYF
TRBV29-1	TRBJ2-7	CSVGGSSYEQYF
TRBV11-2	TRBJ2-3	CASSIAGLTDTQYF
TRBV7-6	TRBJ2-2	CASSLRDGYTGELFF
TRBV29-1	TRBJ2-7	CSVRDRGSVEQYF
TRBV27	TRBJ1-5	CASSHWTDSNQPQHF
TRBV7-9	TRBJ2-7	CASSLSRLADTYEQYF
TRBV10-3	TRBJ2-3	CAIQAGGGTDTQYF
TRBV4-1	TRBJ1-3	CASSHPAGPGNTIYF
TRBV10-3	TRBJ2-1	CAISDRVRSYNEQFF
TRBV4-3	TRBJ1-5	CASSQDLGADQPQHF
TRBV6-1	TRBJ1-1	CASGDRANTEAFF
TRBV7-9	TRBJ2-3	CASSLSGLTDTQYF
TRBV20-1	TRBJ1-2	CSASPKGIVGYTF
TRBV12-3/TRBV12-4	TRBJ1-2	CASSLGRDLGYTF